These 26 T cell receptor beta chains were all obtained from the same sample, sequenced in a study of OX40 agonist ivuxolimab in advanced cancers. Clones were sequenced by immunoSEQ multiplex PCR, and TCRdb holds only the in-frame ones, with some missing. This table holds tens of thousands of clones, 91% found once. The sample consisted of CD4+ or CD8+ T cells sorted from blood, taken in a trial of the OX40 agonist ivuxolimab. The receptors were sampled from an adult with an advanced solid tumor such as melanoma, head and neck, liver or kidney cancer.

V is TRBV14 and J is TRBJ2-1, with TRBD2 matching over 13 bases. Germline CDR1 is SGHDN and CDR2 is FVKESK. The CDR3 contains 16 residues. The trim removed 4 bases at V and 3 bases at J, leaving 3 bases unmatched. In DNA, the CDR3 is TGTGCCAGCAGCCCGACTAGCGGGAGGAACTACAATGAGCAGTTCTTC. Protein product: CASSPTSGRNYNEQFF.

This clone was observed a handful of times. V usage is TRBV7-9 and J usage is TRBJ1-3; no clear D gene. With 7 bases removed from V and 0 bases from J, the gap between germline ends came to 7 bases. CDR3 length: 13 amino acids. Germline CDR1 SEHNR, CDR2 FQNEAQ (reference sequence). The CDR3 bases are TGTGCCAGCAAGCCGGACTCTGGAAACACCATATATTTT. This translates into CASKPDSGNTIYF.

CDR3 DNA sequence: TGTGCCAGCAGCAACGGATTTAGCAATCAGCCCCAGCATTTT. Translating it yields CASSNGFSNQPQHF. The chain joins TRBV6-6 to TRBJ1-5; D is unclear. Trimming cost V 6 bases and J 0 bases, with 9 bases left between them. Germline V lookup: CDR1 MNHNY, CDR2 SVGAGI (reference sequence). The CDR3 loop spans 14 amino acids.

V is TRBV7-3 and J is TRBJ2-7; D unclear. The germline CDR1 and CDR2 sequences are SGHTA and FQGTGA. The CDR3 is 13 amino acids. Trimming pared 3 bases from V and 2 bases from J, leaving 8 bases between. The CDR3 loop reads CASSFGPPYEQYV. CDR3 coding DNA: TGTGCCAGCAGCTTCGGGCCCCCCTACGAGCAGTACGTC.

As to this clone: Other DNA sequences in this sample translate to the same CDR3. The chain combines TRBV30 with TRBJ1-1, with D hard to call. The V gene lost 0 bases and the J gene lost 1 base, with 6 bases spanning the gap. The length of the CDR3 is 13 residues. Germline V lookup: CDR1 GTSNPN, CDR2 SVGIG (reference sequence). The CDR3 loop reads CAWSVGGNTEAFF. The CDR3 DNA follows: TGTGCCTGGAGTGTGGGCGGGAACACTGAAGCTTTCTTT.

This clone has a handful of counts. V usage is TRBV9 and J usage is TRBJ2-2; D is perhaps TRBD1 (5 bases). Germline CDR1 is SGDLS and CDR2 is YYNGEE. The CDR3 is made up of 15 amino acids. V dropped 0 bases and J dropped 7 bases, with 13 bases sitting between them. The CDR3 region is CASSVGGHRGGELFF. In DNA, the CDR3 is TGTGCCAGCAGCGTAGGTGGACATCGTGGCGGGGAGCTGTTTTTT. Looking up the rest from reference TRBV9 and TRBJ2-2 gives the full variable domain: DSGVTQTPKHLITATGQRVTLRCSPRSGDLSVYWYQQSLDQGLQFLIQYYNGEERAKGNILERFSAQQFPDLHSELNLSSLELGDSALYFCASSVGGHRGGELFFGEGSRLTVL.

The CDR3 coding sequence is TGTGCCACCAGGGGGCAGGGATCGCATCAGCCCCAGCATTTT. It is translated as CATRGQGSHQPQHF. The chain links TRBV19 to TRBJ1-5; TRBD1 aligns across 8 bases. CDR1 and CDR2 from the germline V gene are LNHDA and SQIVND (reference sequence). This CDR3 is built from 14 residues. The V and J ends lost 10 bases and 5 bases, in that order; junction bases with no gene match: 10.

The chain is built from TRBV30 and TRBJ2-1; D is unclear. The CDR3 contains 12 residues. V was trimmed by 3 bases and J by 4 bases, leaving 7 bases between them. CDR1 and CDR2 from the germline V gene are GTSNPN and SVGIG (reference sequence). The CDR3 DNA reads as TGTGCCTGGAGAATCTATTACAATGAGCAGTTCTTC. Its protein product is CAWRIYYNEQFF.

The genes are TRBV27 and TRBJ1-1; D is undetermined. CDR1 and CDR2 from the germline V gene are MNHEY and SMNVEV (reference sequence). This CDR3 has 14 amino acids. The V end lost 2 bases, the J end lost 4 bases, and 11 bases lay between the germline ends. Here the CDR3 reads CASSLVFKGTEAFF. CDR3 nucleotides: TGTGCCAGCAGTTTAGTCTTTAAAGGCACTGAAGCTTTCTTT.

In nucleotides, the CDR3 is TGTGCCAGCAGCCAAGGATCGGTAGGGCTGGTTTACGAGCAGTACTTC. It encodes CASSQGSVGLVYEQYF. This rearrangement joins TRBV4-2 to TRBJ2-7; D uncertain. V lost 1 base and J lost 4, with 17 bases in between. Germline assignment: CDR1 LGHNA and CDR2 YNFKEQ. This CDR3 is built from 16 residues.

This clone has just one count. V is TRBV28 and J is TRBJ2-1; the D gene is possibly TRBD1 (6 bases). CDR3 length: 15 amino acids. V was clipped by 4 bases and J by 1 base, with 11 bases between them. From germline, CDR1 is MDHEN and CDR2 SYDVKM. The CDR3 sequence is CASSWGRRSYNEQFF. The CDR3 DNA follows: TGTGCCAGCAGTTGGGGGCGAAGGTCCTACAATGAGCAGTTCTTC.

The V gene is TRBV6-5, the J gene TRBJ1-5; D is possibly TRBD1 (6 bases). The CDR3 spans 14 residues. Germline CDR1 reads MNHEY; CDR2 reads SVGAGI. With 6 bases removed from V and 7 bases from J, the gap between germline ends came to 16 bases. In DNA, the CDR3 is TGTGCCAGCAGCCCACAGGGCGGTGGGCAGCCCCAGCATTTT. This codes for CASSPQGGGQPQHF.

The chain couples TRBV9 to TRBJ2-5; D is uncertain. V was trimmed by 3 bases and J by 2 bases, leaving 11 bases between them. The CDR3 is 14 residues long. Per the germline V gene, CDR1 is SGDLS and CDR2 is YYNGEE. The DNA of the CDR3 is TGTGCCAGCAGCGAGGACGGAATACAAGAGACCCAGTACTTC. Translation: CASSEDGIQETQYF.

This sequence joins TRBV6-6 and TRBJ2-3; D might be TRBD1 or TRBD2, each matching 5 bases. Germline assignment: CDR1 MNHNY and CDR2 SVGAGI (reference sequence). This CDR3 has 16 amino acids. V was trimmed by 0 bases and J by 0 bases, leaving 10 bases between them. The CDR3 loop reads CASSYSDWTSTDTQYF. CDR3 DNA: TGTGCCAGCAGTTACTCGGACTGGACAAGCACAGATACGCAGTATTTT.

The CDR3 sequence: CAWKGPLEPYEQYV. CDR3 sequence (DNA): TGTGCCTGGAAAGGACCCCTCGAGCCCTACGAGCAGTACGTC. This sequence joins TRBV30 and TRBJ2-7; no definite D call. Germline CDR1 GTSNPN, CDR2 SVGIG (reference sequence). This CDR3 has 14 residues. Deletions cut 4 bases from V and 2 bases from J, with 15 bases between.

This clone was seen just once. The chain combines TRBV4-3 with TRBJ1-6; no reliable D call. The CDR3 is 19 amino acids. Trimming removed 2 bases from V and 5 bases from J, with 22 bases in between. Germline V CDR1 and CDR2: LGHNA, YSLEER. The CDR3: CASSQNHIYGDENNSPLHF. In DNA, the CDR3 is TGCGCCAGCAGCCAAAACCACATTTACGGGGATGAGAATAATTCACCCCTCCACTTT.

This chain's CDR3 is CASSCLTSVTTGELFF. For the CDR3, the DNA is TGTGCCAGCAGTTGCCTGACTAGCGTTACCACCGGGGAGCTGTTTTTT. The V and J genes are TRBV6-5 and TRBJ2-2; 8 bases align to TRBD2. There are 16 residues in the CDR3. Unmatched junction bases numbered 8, after V lost 4 bases and J lost 4 bases. CDR1 MNHEY and CDR2 SVGAGI come from the germline V gene.

Of note for this clone: Distinct nucleotide sequences in the sample also encode this CDR3. The chain uses TRBV13 and TRBJ1-5; possibly TRBD1 for D (5 bases). The CDR3 contains 13 residues. V lost 0 bases, J lost 5 bases, and 5 bases lay in between. Germline values: CDR1 PRHDT, CDR2 FYEKMQ (reference sequence). The DNA of the CDR3 is TGTGCCAGCAGCTTAGGAGGGGATCAGCCCCAGCATTTT. It codes for CASSLGGDQPQHF.

The chain carries TRBV28 and TRBJ1-4, with 7 bases matching TRBD1. The trim removed 7 bases at V and 6 bases at J, leaving 8 bases unmatched. Germline V gives CDR1 MDHEN, CDR2 SYDVKM. This CDR3 is built from 14 residues. CDR3 amino acids: CASTPGGEDEKLFF. CDR3 nucleotides: TGTGCCAGCACCCCAGGGGGGGAGGATGAAAAACTGTTTTTT.

V and J are TRBV28 and TRBJ1-5; D remains unclear. The V and J ends lost 0 bases and 3 bases respectively, with 12 bases between them. This CDR3 is built from 16 residues. Germline V CDR1 and CDR2: MDHEN, SYDVKM. CDR3 coding DNA: TGTGCCAGCAGTTTATGGACGCTTTCGCCCAATCAGCCCCAGCATTTT. Translation: CASSLWTLSPNQPQHF.

This clone was seen a single time. This rearrangement joins TRBV11-3 to TRBJ2-1; D assignment may be TRBD1 or TRBD2 (5 bases each). This CDR3 region has 12 residues. Trimming removed 5 bases from V and 9 bases from J, with 11 bases in between. The germline gives CDR1 SGHNT, CDR2 YENEEA. The CDR3 bases are TGTGCCAGCAGCCCGGGACCAATTGAGCAGTTCTTC. Its protein product is CASSPGPIEQFF.

The chain links TRBV9 to TRBJ2-1; TRBD2 matches at 9 bases. Germline assignment: CDR1 SGDLS and CDR2 YYNGEE. V lost 0 bases to trimming and J lost 8 bases; unmatched junction nucleotides: 6. The CDR3 length is 15 residues. In nucleotides, the CDR3 is TGTGCCAGCAGCGTAGTAGGGACTAGCTTACATGAGCAGTTCTTC. It encodes CASSVVGTSLHEQFF.

The gene calls are TRBV19 and TRBJ2-5; 8 nucleotides match TRBD1. Looked up from germline, CDR1 is LNHDA and CDR2 is SQIVND (reference sequence). This CDR3 spans 14 amino acids. V shed 6 bases, J shed 2 bases, and the junction held 5 bases outside the gene matches. For the CDR3, the DNA is TGTGCCAGTAGGGACAGGGCCTCTCAAGAGACCCAGTACTTC. It encodes CASRDRASQETQYF.

The chain has TRBV7-6 and TRBJ2-1; D is unresolved. V gave up 4 bases and J gave up 6 bases, with 7 bases separating them. CDR3 size: 12 residues. Germline V gives CDR1 SGHVS, CDR2 FNYEAQ. The CDR3: CASSYSTNEQFF. Written as DNA, the CDR3 is TGTGCCAGCAGCTACTCTACCAATGAGCAGTTCTTC.

This clone was counted a single time. The gene calls are TRBV30 and TRBJ2-3; no clear D gene. Trimming took 0 bases from V and 0 from J, leaving 10 bases between them. The CDR3 runs 15 residues. Germline V gives CDR1 GTSNPN, CDR2 SVGIG (reference sequence). CDR3 coding DNA: TGTGCCTGGAGTGTACTGGGAACTAGCACAGATACGCAGTATTTT. The encoded protein is CAWSVLGTSTDTQYF.

This clone was recorded once. The chain is built from TRBV28 and TRBJ1-3; D is unclear. The germline V gene has CDR1 MDHEN and CDR2 SYDVKM. V was clipped by 5 bases and J by 4 bases, with 12 bases between them. The CDR3 runs to 14 residues. This CDR3 reads CASSDPGLGNTIYF. Written as DNA, the CDR3 is TGTGCCAGCAGTGACCCGGGGTTAGGAAACACCATATATTTT.